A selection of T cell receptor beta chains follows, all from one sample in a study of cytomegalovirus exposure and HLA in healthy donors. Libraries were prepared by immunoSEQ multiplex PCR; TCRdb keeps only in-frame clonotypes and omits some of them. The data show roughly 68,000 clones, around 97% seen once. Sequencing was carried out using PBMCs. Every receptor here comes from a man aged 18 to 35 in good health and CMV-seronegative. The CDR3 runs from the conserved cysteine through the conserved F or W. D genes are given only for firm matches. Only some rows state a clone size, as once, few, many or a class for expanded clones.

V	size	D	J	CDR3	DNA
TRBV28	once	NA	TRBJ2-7	CASSPHSGLRSYEQYF	TGTGCCAGCAGTCCTCATAGCGGACTGCGCTCCTACGAGCAGTACTTC
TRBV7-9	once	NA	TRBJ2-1	CASSLAVGRPADEQFF	TGTGCCAGCAGCTTAGCGGTGGGGAGGCCGGCGGATGAGCAGTTCTTC
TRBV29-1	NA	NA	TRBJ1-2	CSVEDGREPGGYGYTF	TGCAGCGTTGAAGATGGCAGGGAACCAGGCGGCTATGGCTACACCTTC
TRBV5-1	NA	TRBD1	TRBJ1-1	CASRLSGTVVTEAFF	TGCGCCAGCCGCCTTTCTGGGACAGTTGTCACTGAAGCTTTCTTT
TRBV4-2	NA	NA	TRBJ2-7	CASSQDLDSSYEQYF	TGTGCCAGCAGCCAAGATCTCGACAGCTCCTACGAGCAGTACTTC
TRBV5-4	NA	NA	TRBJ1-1	CASSSSGQIINTEAFF	TGTGCCAGCAGCTCCTCGGGACAAATTATCAACACTGAAGCTTTCTTT
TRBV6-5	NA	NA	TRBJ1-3	CASQRTENTIYF	TGTGCCAGCCAAAGAACGGAGAACACCATATATTTT
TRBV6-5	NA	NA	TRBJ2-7	CASRSGTSYEQYF	TGTGCCAGCAGGTCGGGGACTTCCTACGAGCAGTACTTC
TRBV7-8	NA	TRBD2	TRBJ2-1	CASSSPSGGYNEQFF	TGTGCCAGCAGCTCTCCTAGCGGAGGGTACAATGAGCAGTTCTTC
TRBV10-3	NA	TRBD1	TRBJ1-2	CAISVEAGQGDYGYTF	TGTGCCATCAGCGTCGAGGCAGGACAGGGAGACTATGGCTACACCTTC
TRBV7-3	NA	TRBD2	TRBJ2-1	CASSPSGSRNEQFF	TGTGCCAGCAGCCCTAGCGGGAGTAGGAATGAGCAGTTCTTC
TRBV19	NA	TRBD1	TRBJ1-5	CADGGQGAFRQPQHF	TGTGCCGATGGAGGACAGGGGGCTTTTCGTCAGCCCCAGCATTTT
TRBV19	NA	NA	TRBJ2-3	CASSSYLSSTDTQYF	TGTGCCAGTAGTTCCTATCTTTCTAGCACAGATACGCAGTATTTT
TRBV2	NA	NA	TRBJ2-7	CASSEQDYEQYF	TGTGCCAGCAGTGAACAGGACTACGAGCAGTACTTC
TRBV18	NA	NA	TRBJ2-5	CASSRGRQETQYF	TGTGCCAGCTCACGGGGCCGTCAAGAGACCCAGTACTTC
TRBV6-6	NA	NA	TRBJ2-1	CASSYHTGGSYNEQFF	TGTGCCAGCAGTTACCATACCGGGGGCTCCTACAATGAGCAGTTCTTC
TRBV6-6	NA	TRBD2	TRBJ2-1	CGTSGAGNEQFF	TGTGGGACTAGCGGGGCCGGCAATGAGCAGTTCTTC
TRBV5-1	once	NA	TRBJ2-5	CASSAYREETQYF	TGCGCCAGCAGCGCTTACAGGGAAGAGACCCAGTACTTC
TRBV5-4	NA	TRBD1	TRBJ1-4	CASSLATGGVEKLFF	TGTGCCAGCAGCTTGGCGACAGGGGGCGTTGAAAAACTGTTTTTT
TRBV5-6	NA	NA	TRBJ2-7	CASSLNSYEQYF	TGTGCCAGCAGCTTGAACAGCTACGAGCAGTACTTC
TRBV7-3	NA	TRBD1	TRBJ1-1	CASSLGTDTEAFF	TGTGCCAGCAGCCTGGGGACAGACACTGAAGCTTTCTTT
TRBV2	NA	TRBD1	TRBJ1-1	CASSGQGGMNTEAFF	TGTGCCAGCAGCGGACAGGGGGGAATGAACACTGAAGCTTTCTTT
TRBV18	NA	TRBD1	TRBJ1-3	CASSLGQGNSGNTIYF	TGTGCCAGCTCACTAGGACAGGGAAACTCTGGAAACACCATATATTTT
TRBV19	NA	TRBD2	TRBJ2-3	CASSTGTSGRGTDTQYF	TGTGCCAGTAGTACCGGGACTAGCGGGAGAGGCACAGATACGCAGTATTTT
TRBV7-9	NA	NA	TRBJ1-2	CASSLIGGDDGYTF	TGTGCCAGCAGCTTAATAGGGGGAGATGATGGCTACACCTTC
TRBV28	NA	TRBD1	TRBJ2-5	CASSLGTGTNQETQYF	TGTGCCAGCAGTTTAGGGACAGGGACTAACCAAGAGACCCAGTACTTC
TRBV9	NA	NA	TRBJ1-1	CASSVSAGANTEAFF	TGTGCCAGCAGCGTTTCGGCAGGGGCGAACACTGAAGCTTTCTTT
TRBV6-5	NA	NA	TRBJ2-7	CASTDPAEATYEQYF	TGTGCCAGCACTGACCCGGCGGAAGCGACCTACGAGCAGTACTTC
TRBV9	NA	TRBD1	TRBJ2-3	CASSVVGQGEDTQYF	TGTGCCAGCAGCGTAGTGGGACAGGGTGAAGATACGCAGTATTTT
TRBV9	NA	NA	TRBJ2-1	CASSAYLHNEQFF	TGTGCCAGCAGCGCCTACCTACACAATGAGCAGTTCTTC
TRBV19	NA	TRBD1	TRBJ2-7	CASSIVGGGEQYF	TGTGCCAGTAGTATTGTAGGGGGCGGTGAGCAGTACTTC
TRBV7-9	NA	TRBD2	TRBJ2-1	CASSLGGTSGKGEQFF	TGTGCCAGCAGCTTAGGGGGGACTAGCGGGAAGGGTGAGCAGTTCTTC
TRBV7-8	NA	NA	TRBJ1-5	CASSLHRQSYSNQPQHF	TGTGCCAGCAGCTTACACAGGCAATCATATAGCAATCAGCCCCAGCATTTT
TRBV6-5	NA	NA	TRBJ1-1	CASSEVEKAFF	TGTGCCAGCAGTGAAGTGGAGAAGGCTTTCTTT
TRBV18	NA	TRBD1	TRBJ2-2	CASSPPDRPNTGELFF	TGTGCCAGCTCACCACCGGACAGGCCGAACACCGGGGAGCTGTTTTTT
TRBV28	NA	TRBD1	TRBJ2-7	CASRTGANAYEQYF	TGTGCCAGCAGGACAGGGGCTAATGCCTACGAGCAGTACTTC
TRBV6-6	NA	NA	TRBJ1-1	CASSYGNDREAFF	TGTGCCAGCAGTTACGGGAATGACAGGGAAGCTTTCTTT
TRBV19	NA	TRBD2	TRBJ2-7	CASSIGGGRSSYEQYF	TGTGCCAGTAGTATAGGGGGAGGGAGAAGCTCCTACGAGCAGTACTTC
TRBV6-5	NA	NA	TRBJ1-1	CASSSGGPSAFF	TGTGCCAGCAGTTCCGGGGGGCCTTCAGCTTTCTTT
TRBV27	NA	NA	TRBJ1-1	CASRQLPGDTEAFF	TGTGCCAGCAGGCAATTACCGGGAGACACTGAAGCTTTCTTT
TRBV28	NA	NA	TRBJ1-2	CASSSGLLRGTNYGYTF	TGTGCCAGCAGTTCGGGACTTCTTCGAGGCACTAACTATGGCTACACCTTC
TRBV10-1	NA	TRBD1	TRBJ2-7	CASIERDSYYEQYF	TGCGCCAGCATCGAAAGGGACAGCTACTACGAGCAGTACTTC
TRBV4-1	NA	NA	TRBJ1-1	CASSQVGGYTEAFF	TGCGCCAGCAGCCAAGTCGGGGGTTACACTGAAGCTTTCTTT
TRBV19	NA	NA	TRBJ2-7	CASSARDGYEQYF	TGTGCCAGTAGTGCGCGGGATGGGTACGAGCAGTACTTC
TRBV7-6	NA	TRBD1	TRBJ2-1	CASSGTDDNEQFF	TGTGCCAGCAGCGGGACAGACGACAATGAGCAGTTCTTC
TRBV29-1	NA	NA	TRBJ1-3	CSVPDISGNTIYF	TGCAGCGTCCCGGACATCTCTGGAAACACCATATATTTT
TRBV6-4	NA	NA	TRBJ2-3	CATSDLPTDTQYF	TGTGCCACCTCGGACTTACCAACAGATACGCAGTATTTT
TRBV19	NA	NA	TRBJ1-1	CASRAAGTEAFF	TGTGCCAGTAGAGCCGCGGGCACTGAAGCTTTCTTT
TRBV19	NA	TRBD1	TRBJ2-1	CASSRGTVSSYNEQFF	TGTGCCAGTAGTAGGGGGACAGTTAGCTCCTACAATGAGCAGTTCTTC
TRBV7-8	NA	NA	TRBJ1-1	CASSLIESGAFF	TGTGCCAGCAGCTTAATAGAGTCCGGGGCTTTCTTT
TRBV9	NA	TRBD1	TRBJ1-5	CASSAGQGNQPQHF	TGTGCCAGCAGCGCGGGACAGGGCAATCAGCCCCAGCATTTT
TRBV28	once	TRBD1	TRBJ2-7	CASSRYTGGTYEQYF	TGTGCCAGCAGTAGATACACAGGGGGCACCTACGAGCAGTACTTC